This record covers a single TCR beta chain. The data stem from a study of blood T cell repertoires in COVID-19. Some clones are missing from TCRdb's copy, which holds only in-frame ones; the method was immunoSEQ multiplex PCR. The sample lists about 170,000 clones; around four fifths were seen once. The ends were cut back, 0 bases at V and 2 bases at J, with 8 bases in the middle. CDR3 size: 15 residues. Germline CDR1 and CDR2: LNHDA and SQIVND (reference sequence). Sequenced: peripheral blood. The chain recombines TRBV19 with TRBJ1-5, with D unresolved. This TCR was sampled from a woman aged 80 or older with COVID-19, enrolled during active disease. As DNA, the CDR3 is TGTGCCAGTAGTATAGATTTCGGGGGCAATCAGCCCCAGCATTTT. This codes for CASSIDFGGNQPQHF.